The 17 T cell receptor beta chains presented below share a single source sample, sequenced in a study of T-cell memory formation after mild COVID-19. Each CDR3 protein gets one entry after TCRdb re-called the 5' RACE reads with MiXCR. Of 250,000 to 300,000 distinct CDR3 sequences listed, about a sixth are singletons. The sequenced sample consisted of PBMCs or a T cell subset sorted from them (not recorded which). These receptors came from a man aged 18 to 30 who had mild COVID-19 (a few samples of this study predate the infection). Cell type and time point are not known.

This clonotype occurred a few times. The chain is built from TRBV6-1 and TRBJ1-1; D is perhaps TRBD1 (5 bases). This CDR3 contains 14 residues. Between the trimmed V and J ends, which lost 4 bases and 0 bases, there was a span of 9 bases. Germline loops: CDR1 MNHNS, CDR2 SASEGT. The CDR3 nucleotides are TGTGCCAGCAGTGCCCAGGGTATGAACACTGAAGCTTTCTTT. It translates to CASSAQGMNTEAFF.

V gene TRBV6-5 combines with J gene TRBJ2-3, with D perhaps TRBD1 (5 bases). The CDR3 has 15 residues. Trimming cost V 5 bases and J 4 bases, with 16 bases left between them. The germline CDR1 and CDR2 sequences are MNHEY and SVGAGI. The CDR3 is CASSAWQEGADTQYF. CDR3 in DNA: TGTGCCAGCAGTGCTTGGCAGGAAGGGGCAGATACGCAGTATTTT.

The V and J genes are TRBV4-2 and TRBJ2-3; the D gene is possibly TRBD1 (7 bases). Germline CDR1 is LGHNA and CDR2 is YNFKEQ. The CDR3 has 16 amino acids. V lost 3 bases and J lost 3, with 16 bases in between. The CDR3 region has the DNA TGTGCCAGCAGCCAGGGGGCGGCAGGGGGGACAGATACGCAGTATTTT. Its translation: CASSQGAAGGTDTQYF.

V gene TRBV10-3 combines with J gene TRBJ2-7; TRBD1 matches at 7 bases. Germline trimming cut 10 bases from V and 4 bases from J; bases unmatched to any gene: 7. Germline V gene lookup returns CDR1 ENHRY and CDR2 SYGVKD. The CDR3 is made up of 12 amino acids. CDR3 DNA sequence: TGTGCCAGCCGGGACAGCAATTACGAGCAGTACGTC. Translation gives CASRDSNYEQYV.

This rearrangement joins TRBV3-1 to TRBJ1-3; weak D call: TRBD1 (5 bases). The length of the CDR3 is 15 residues. Germline CDR1 is LGHDT and CDR2 is YNNKEL (reference sequence). V lost 4 bases, J lost 4 bases, and 14 bases lay in between. The CDR3 sequence: CASSLGPGEGNTIYF. In DNA form, the CDR3 reads TGTGCCAGCAGCCTTGGCCCGGGGGAAGGAAACACCATATATTTT.

This clonotype was counted ten times or more. The chain links TRBV6-5 to TRBJ2-7; 11 nucleotides match TRBD2. Trimming took 8 bases from V and 0 from J; bases not matched to a gene: 12. The CDR3 totals 17 residues. Per germline, CDR1 MNHEY and CDR2 SVGAGI. The CDR3 nucleotides are TGTGCCAGCGGGTGGCTAGCGGGGGGAAAAAGCTCCTACGAGCAGTACTTC. It encodes CASGWLAGGKSSYEQYF.

This clonotype was seen more than once but under ten times. This chain links TRBV4-3 with TRBJ2-7; TRBD1 might be the D (6 bases). V was shortened by 3 bases and J by 4 bases, with 16 bases between the two germline ends. From germline, CDR1 is LGHNA and CDR2 YSLEER. CDR3 size: 15 residues. The CDR3 nucleotides read TGCGCCAGCAGCCAGGCTCTACAGGGAAAGTACGAGCAGTACTTC. Encoded protein: CASSQALQGKYEQYF.

J is TRBJ2-7 and V is TRBV6-1; 8 positions agree with TRBD2. Trimming at V came to 6 bases and at J to 2 bases, leaving 6 bases not matched to a gene. CDR3 length: 14 amino acids. Germline CDR1 is MNHNS and CDR2 is SASEGT. DNA for the CDR3: TGTGCCAGCAGCATTACTAGCGGACCCTACGAGCAGTACGTC. Translating gives CASSITSGPYEQYV.

A few counts support this clonotype. J is TRBJ1-2 and V is TRBV29-1; the D gene is possibly TRBD1 (5 bases). Germline V gene sequence: CDR1 SQVTM, CDR2 ANQGSEA. The CDR3 length is 13 residues. V was pared by 7 bases and J by 2 bases, with 14 bases between. CDR3 residues: CSAGHVGNYGYTF. In DNA, the CDR3 is TGCAGCGCCGGACACGTGGGGAACTATGGCTACACCTTC.

This chain connects TRBV7-2 to TRBJ2-2; 7 bases map to TRBD2. J lost 4 bases, V lost 7 bases, and 9 bases had no gene match. CDR1 is SGHTA and CDR2 is FQGNSA in the germline V gene. The CDR3 is 15 amino acids. CDR3 protein: CASTPVRGVTGELFF. The CDR3 DNA reads as TGTGCCAGCACCCCGGTTCGGGGGGTCACCGGGGAGCTGTTTTTT.

This clonotype was seen a few times. V gene TRBV5-1 combines with J gene TRBJ2-7, with TRBD1 matching over 8 bases. Germline assignment: CDR1 SGHRS and CDR2 YFSETQ. The CDR3 runs to 15 residues. J was trimmed by 0 bases and V by 4 bases; bases with no gene match: 6. The CDR3 spells CASSLGTGSSYEQYF. CDR3 DNA sequence: TGCGCCAGCAGCCTCGGGACAGGAAGCTCCTACGAGCAGTACTTC.

The chain couples TRBV27 to TRBJ1-1, with a possible D match to TRBD1 (5 bases). The length of the CDR3 is 12 residues. Germline V gives CDR1 MNHEY, CDR2 SMNVEV (reference sequence). V was pared by 3 bases and J by 11 bases, with 13 bases between. The CDR3 DNA sequence: TGTGCCAGCAGTTTCTACGGACAAGGGGCTTTCTTT. Amino acids: CASSFYGQGAFF.

The chain has TRBV18 and TRBJ2-2; 9 bases agree with TRBD1. This CDR3 has 16 amino acids. Germline-derived CDR1 and CDR2 are KGHSH and LQKENI. V shed 3 bases and J 4 bases; nucleotides not matched to a gene: 6. CDR3 in amino acids: CASSPGTGMSTGELFF. For the CDR3, the DNA is TGTGCCAGCTCACCGGGGACAGGGATGAGCACCGGGGAGCTGTTTTTT.

This clonotype came up a few times. V is TRBV6-5 and J is TRBJ2-3; D not certain. The CDR3 is 14 residues long. V was cut by 4 bases and J by 4 bases, with 12 bases left in between. The germline V gene has CDR1 MNHEY and CDR2 SVGAGI. The CDR3 here is CASSSSPGPDTQYF. The CDR3 nucleotides read TGTGCCAGCAGTTCCTCACCGGGCCCAGATACGCAGTATTTT.

Note on this clonotype: Compared with germline, one end of the junction differs, possibly owing to a read error. This rearrangement joins TRBV2 to TRBJ2-1; D possibly corresponds to TRBD1 (5 bases). Per germline, CDR1 SNHLY and CDR2 FYNNEI. The CDR3 consists of 14 residues. In nucleotides, the CDR3 is TGTGCCACCAGTCAGGGTGGAGCAGACAATGAGCAGTTCTTC. It translates to CATSQGGADNEQFF. Looking up the rest from reference TRBV2 and TRBJ2-1 gives the full variable domain: EPEVTQTPSHQVTQMGQEVILRCVPISNHLYFYWYRQILGQKVEFLVSFYNNEISEKSEIFDDQFSVERPDGSNFTLKIRSTKLEDSAMYFCATSQGGADNEQFFGPGTRLTVL.

This clonotype appeared a few times. The chain couples TRBV20-1 to TRBJ2-7; no definite D call. CDR3 size: 13 residues. Germline CDR1 reads DFQATT; CDR2 reads SNEGSKA (reference sequence). Trimming removed 1 base at V and 6 bases at J, with 13 bases between. The CDR3 loop is CSARAGPLGEQYF. CDR3 nucleotides: TGCAGTGCTAGAGCCGGTCCCCTGGGCGAGCAGTACTTC.

In this sample, this clonotype turned up a few times. This sequence joins TRBV21-1 and TRBJ1-1; the table's TRBD1 call for D was not verified on the DNA. TRBV21-1 is recorded as a pseudogene. The CDR3 runs 16 residues. The CDR3 sequence is CASSNPDRGGPGEAFF. In DNA, the CDR3 is TGTGCCAGCAGCAACCCGGACAGGGGGGGGCCTGGAGAAGCTTTCTTT.